This T cell receptor beta chain came from a study of blood T cells in healthy people across ages (dated by TCRdb to 2014 to 2015). Regarding the research as a whole: In model experiments, roughly one uniquely barcoded TCR beta cDNA molecule per two T cells was captured by template switching. To track age-related changes in TCR beta repertoire diversity, the study relied on deep sequencing normalized with unique cDNA molecular identifiers. The donors were split into four age groups: young (average 16 years), middle-aged (39), aged (over 55) and long-lived (about 82). For two donors (one aged 18 to 29 and one aged 80 or older), the study analyzed two additional independent replicas of 1 million unique cDNA reads from the same blood draw. To avoid experimental bias, donors of different ages were spread randomly across the sequencing lanes. Findings and caveats that apply to the study as a whole: There was a strong correlation between observed TCR beta diversity and the percentage of naive T cells measured by flow cytometry. Total diversity estimates from one million sequenced T cells were considered lower bounds and underestimates. Compared with the aged group, the long-lived group had more naive CD4+ T cells, fewer expanded clones and increased TCR diversity, a pattern suggesting age selection. As age increased, observed TCR beta diversity per million T cells dropped in a roughly linear way, and a significant reduction was already evident by age roughly 40. Because the CMV infection status of the donors was unknown, age-related changes in expanded clonotypes may potentially have been confounded. Because profiling used bulk unsorted PBMCs, naive and antigen-experienced compartments could not be compared conclusively.

Details on this clonotype: Its antigen specificity is not known. Per-nucleotide qualities are absent, and no much larger clonotype sits a single base away.

Donors were approximately 42 systemically healthy Caucasian individuals from Russia aged roughly 6 to 100 years. Each donor gave about 9.7 milliliters of peripheral blood, drawn into EDTA-treated Vacutainer tubes. PBMCs were isolated by Ficoll-Paque density-gradient centrifugation, with at least 6 million obtained per sample. Total RNA, at least 6 micrograms per sample, was extracted from PBMCs with Trizol reagent. For every donor, an aliquot of PBMCs went through flow cytometry to measure the percentages of naive CD45RAhigh/CD27high T cells. V loses 5 bases at its end and J loses 1 base; junction bases beyond the gene matches: 9. The CDR3 spans 17 residues, from the cysteine through the phenylalanine. The sequence is cut down to CDR3 DNA, 51 bases in frame from base 1. Based on the germline V gene (reference sequence), the CDR1 and CDR2 sequences are SEHNR and FQNEAQ. Libraries came from 5' RACE. Sequencing took place on an Illumina HiSeq 2500. A second PCR of about 7 to 12 cycles was performed with a sample-barcoded 5' primer and a J-beta primer mix. Each TCR beta cDNA molecule received a unique molecular identifier from a template-switch 5' adaptor carrying 12 random nucleotides. Each sample yielded at least 2.5 million CDR3-containing paired-end reads. First-strand cDNA was synthesized from all RNA with the Mint cDNA synthesis kit, primed by a TRBC-specific oligonucleotide. Following uracil-DNA glycosylase treatment, a first 18-cycle PCR with universal primers M1SS and BC2_uni_R was performed on all cDNA. The study's own analysis went as follows. Each sample was normalized by randomly selecting 1 million high-quality reads, each carrying a distinct molecular identifier. Instead of being binned into consensus sequences, reads that shared molecular identifiers were thrown out. MiTCR, run with a Q25 quality threshold and the strictest error-elimination algorithm, handled CDR3 identification, clonotype clustering and error correction. A nonparametric unseen species model using Euler transformation provided a lower-bound estimate of total TCR beta diversity. Using fastp trimming at Q25 and MiXCR clonotype assembly, TCRdb reanalyzed the public sequencing data and kept in-frame beta chains. Each CDR3 protein gets just one entry, which takes the most common genes and DNA from the rows behind it. TCRdb's processing, not the study's, gives the V and J calls here. The sample contains about 640,000 distinct CDR3 sequences, approximately 40% of them found a single time. Approximately 29% of the sample belongs to the ten largest clones.

The clonotype was recovered from a man older than 75 in good health. The rearranged segments are TRBV7-9 and TRBJ2-1; 9 of the junction bases match TRBD2. The sample taken for sequencing was blood. Read as DNA, the sequence is TGTGCCAGCAGCAGACCTACTAGCGGGCGATCCTACAATGAGCAGTTCTTC. Translated, it reads CASSRPTSGRSYNEQFF.